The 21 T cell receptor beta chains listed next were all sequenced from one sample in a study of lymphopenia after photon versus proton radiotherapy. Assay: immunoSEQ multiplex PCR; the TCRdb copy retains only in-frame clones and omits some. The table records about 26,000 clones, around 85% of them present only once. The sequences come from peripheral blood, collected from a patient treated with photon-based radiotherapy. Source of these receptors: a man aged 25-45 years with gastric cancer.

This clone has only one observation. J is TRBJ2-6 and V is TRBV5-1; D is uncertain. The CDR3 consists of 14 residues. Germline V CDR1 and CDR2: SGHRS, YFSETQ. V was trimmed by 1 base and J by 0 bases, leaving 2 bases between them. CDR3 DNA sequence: TGCGCCAGCAGCTTGTCCTCTGGGGCCAACGTCCTGACTTTC. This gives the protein CASSLSSGANVLTF.

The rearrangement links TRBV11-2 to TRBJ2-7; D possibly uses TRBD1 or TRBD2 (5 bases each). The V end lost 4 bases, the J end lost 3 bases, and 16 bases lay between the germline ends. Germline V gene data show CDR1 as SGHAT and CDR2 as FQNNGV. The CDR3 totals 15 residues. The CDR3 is CASSSTGTLVYEQYF. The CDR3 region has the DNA TGTGCCAGCAGCTCCACGGGGACCCTCGTCTACGAGCAGTACTTC.

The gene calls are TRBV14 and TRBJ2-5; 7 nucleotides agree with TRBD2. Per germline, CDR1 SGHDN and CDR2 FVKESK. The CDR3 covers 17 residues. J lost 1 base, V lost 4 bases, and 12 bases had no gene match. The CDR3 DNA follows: TGTGCCAGCAGCCGATCTCTAGGACTAGGGATCCAAGAGACCCAGTACTTC. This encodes CASSRSLGLGIQETQYF.

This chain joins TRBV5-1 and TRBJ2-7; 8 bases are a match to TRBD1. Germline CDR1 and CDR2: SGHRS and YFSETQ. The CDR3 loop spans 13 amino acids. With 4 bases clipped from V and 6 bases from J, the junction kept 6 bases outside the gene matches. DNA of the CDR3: TGCGCCAGCAGCAGTGGACAGGGACCCGAGCAGTACTTC. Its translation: CASSSGQGPEQYF.

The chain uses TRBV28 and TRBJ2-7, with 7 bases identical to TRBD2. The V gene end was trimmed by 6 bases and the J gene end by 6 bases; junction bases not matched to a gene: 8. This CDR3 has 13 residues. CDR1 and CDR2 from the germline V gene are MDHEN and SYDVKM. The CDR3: CASSPRLAGEQYF. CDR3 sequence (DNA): TGTGCCAGCAGCCCAAGACTAGCAGGCGAGCAGTACTTC.

In DNA form, the CDR3 reads TGTGCCAGCAGTTACTCGAGACAGGGAAACACTGAAGCTTTCTTT. Residues: CASSYSRQGNTEAFF. The V call is TRBV6-5, the J call TRBJ1-1, with 7 positions matching TRBD1. The CDR3 contains 15 residues. Germline-derived CDR1 and CDR2 are MNHEY and SVGAGI. Trimming at V came to 0 bases and at J to 2 bases, leaving 3 bases not matched to a gene.

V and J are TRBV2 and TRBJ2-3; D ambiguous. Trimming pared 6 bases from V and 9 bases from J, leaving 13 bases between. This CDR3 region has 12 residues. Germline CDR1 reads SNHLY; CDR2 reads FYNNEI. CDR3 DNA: TGTGCCAGCAGCCGAGAGACGAACACGCAGTATTTT. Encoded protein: CASSRETNTQYF.

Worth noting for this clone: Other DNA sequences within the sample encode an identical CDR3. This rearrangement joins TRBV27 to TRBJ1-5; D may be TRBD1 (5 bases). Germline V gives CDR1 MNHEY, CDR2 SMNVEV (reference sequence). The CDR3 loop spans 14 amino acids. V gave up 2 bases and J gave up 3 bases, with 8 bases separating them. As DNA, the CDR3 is TGTGCCAGCAGTTTAGCGGGGGACAATCAGCCCCAGCATTTT. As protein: CASSLAGDNQPQHF.

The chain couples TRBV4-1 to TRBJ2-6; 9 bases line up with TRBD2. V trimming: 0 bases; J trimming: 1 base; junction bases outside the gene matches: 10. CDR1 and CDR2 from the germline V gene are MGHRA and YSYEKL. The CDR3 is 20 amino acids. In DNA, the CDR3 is TGCGCCAGCAGCCAAGATGGGGCTAGCGGGGTGCTTTCTGGGGCCAACGTCCTGACTTTC. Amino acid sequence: CASSQDGASGVLSGANVLTF.

CDR3 sequence reads: CASGFTPAYEQYF. CDR3 nucleotide sequence: TGTGCTAGTGGTTTTACCCCCGCGTACGAGCAGTACTTC. V gene TRBV12-5 combines with J gene TRBJ2-5; the D is unclear. Near its end, the DNA agrees better with TRBJ2-7, so the J call may be wrong. The CDR3 length is 13 residues. Germline CDR1 is LGHNT and CDR2 is FRNRAP.

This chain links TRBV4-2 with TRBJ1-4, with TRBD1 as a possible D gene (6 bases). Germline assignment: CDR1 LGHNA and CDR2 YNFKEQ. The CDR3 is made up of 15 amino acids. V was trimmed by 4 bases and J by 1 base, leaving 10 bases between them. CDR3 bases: TGTGCCAGCAGCCCCCCAGGGGAAACTAATGAAAAACTGTTTTTT. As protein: CASSPPGETNEKLFF.

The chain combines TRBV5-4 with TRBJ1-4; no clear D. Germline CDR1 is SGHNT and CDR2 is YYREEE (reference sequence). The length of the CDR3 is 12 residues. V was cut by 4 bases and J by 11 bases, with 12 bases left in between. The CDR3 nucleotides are TGTGCCAGCAGCCCAGGTCCTGGTAAACTGTTTTTT. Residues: CASSPGPGKLFF.

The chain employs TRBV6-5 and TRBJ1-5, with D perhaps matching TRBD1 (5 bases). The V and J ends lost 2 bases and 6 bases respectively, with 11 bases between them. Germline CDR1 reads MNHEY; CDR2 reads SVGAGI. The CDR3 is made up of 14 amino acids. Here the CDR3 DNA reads TGTGCCAGCAGTTACCTGCAGGGAGGTCAGCCCCAGCATTTT. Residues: CASSYLQGGQPQHF.

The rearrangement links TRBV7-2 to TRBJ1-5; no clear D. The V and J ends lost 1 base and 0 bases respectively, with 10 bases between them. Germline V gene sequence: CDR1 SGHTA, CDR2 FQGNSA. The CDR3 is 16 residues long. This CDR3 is CASSLESWYSNQPQHF. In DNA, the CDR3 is TGTGCCAGCAGCTTAGAATCATGGTATAGCAATCAGCCCCAGCATTTT. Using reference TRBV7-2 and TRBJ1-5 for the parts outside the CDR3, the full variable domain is GAGVSQSPSNKVTEKGKDVELRCDPISGHTALYWYRQSLGQGLEFLIYFQGNSAPDKSGLPSDRFSAERTGGSVSTLTIQRTQQEDSAVYLCASSLESWYSNQPQHFGDGTRLSIL.

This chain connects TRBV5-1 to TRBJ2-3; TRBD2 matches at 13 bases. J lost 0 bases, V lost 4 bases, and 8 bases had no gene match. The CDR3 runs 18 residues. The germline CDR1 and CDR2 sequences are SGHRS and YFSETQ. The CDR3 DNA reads TGCGCCAGCAGCACCGGACTAGCGGGAGCGACTAGCACAGATACGCAGTATTTT. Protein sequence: CASSTGLAGATSTDTQYF.

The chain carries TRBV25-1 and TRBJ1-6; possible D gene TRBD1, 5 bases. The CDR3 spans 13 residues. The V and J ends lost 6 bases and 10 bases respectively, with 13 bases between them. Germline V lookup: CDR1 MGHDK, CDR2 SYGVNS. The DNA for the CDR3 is TGTGCCAGCAGGCCGTCAGGGTGGTCACCCCTCCACTTT. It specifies CASRPSGWSPLHF.

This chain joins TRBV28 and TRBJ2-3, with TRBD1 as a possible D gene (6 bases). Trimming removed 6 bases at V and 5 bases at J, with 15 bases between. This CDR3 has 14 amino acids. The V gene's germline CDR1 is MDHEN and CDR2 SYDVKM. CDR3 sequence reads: CASRGHLRIDTQYF. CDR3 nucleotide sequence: TGTGCCAGCAGGGGACATCTTAGGATAGATACGCAGTATTTT.

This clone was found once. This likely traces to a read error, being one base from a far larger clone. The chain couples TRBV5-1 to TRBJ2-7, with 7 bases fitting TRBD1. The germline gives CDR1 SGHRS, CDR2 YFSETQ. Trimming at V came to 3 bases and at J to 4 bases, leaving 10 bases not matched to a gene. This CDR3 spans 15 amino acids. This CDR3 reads CASSSAGTAVYEQYF. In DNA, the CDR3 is TGCGCCAGCAGCTCCGCCGGGACAGCCGTATACGAGCAGTACTTC.

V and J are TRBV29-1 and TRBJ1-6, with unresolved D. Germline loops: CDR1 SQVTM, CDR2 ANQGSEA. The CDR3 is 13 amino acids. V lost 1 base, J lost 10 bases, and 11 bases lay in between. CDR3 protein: CSVEASRGSPLHF. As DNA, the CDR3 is TGCAGCGTTGAAGCCTCGCGGGGATCACCCCTCCACTTT. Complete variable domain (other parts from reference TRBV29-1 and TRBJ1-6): SAVISQKPSRDICQRGTSLTIQCQVDSQVTMMFWYRQQPGQSLTLIATANQGSEATYESGFVIDKFPISRPNLTFSTLTVSNMSPEDSSIYLCSVEASRGSPLHFGNGTRLTVT.

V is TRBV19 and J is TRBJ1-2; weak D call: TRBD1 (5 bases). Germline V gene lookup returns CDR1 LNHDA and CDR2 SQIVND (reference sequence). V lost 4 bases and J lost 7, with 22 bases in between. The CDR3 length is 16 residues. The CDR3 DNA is TGTGCCAGTAGTAGAGAGGGCGGCCTCTATAGGGGTGGCTACACCTTC. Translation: CASSREGGLYRGGYTF.

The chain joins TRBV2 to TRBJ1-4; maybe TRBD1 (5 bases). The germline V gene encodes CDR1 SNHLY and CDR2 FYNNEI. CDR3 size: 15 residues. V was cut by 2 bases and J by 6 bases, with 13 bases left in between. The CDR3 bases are TGTGCCAGCAGTGAACAGGGTTCTGATTATGAAAAACTGTTTTTT. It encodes CASSEQGSDYEKLFF.